A single sample gave rise to the 29 T cell receptor beta chains below, sequenced in a study of graft-versus-host responses after intestinal transplantation. Their specific antigens are unknown. Only in-frame clones appear in the TCRdb table, and some are missing; sequencing was by immunoSEQ multiplex PCR. The sample includes 70,000 to 95,000 clones, approximately 92% of them seen just once. The input for sequencing was unstimulated CD8+ T cells sorted from spleen or lymph node cells, taken before transplant. Receptor source: a human donor who was the organ donor for an intestinal transplant.

J is TRBJ2-7 and V is TRBV14; D perhaps matches TRBD1 (5 bases). Trimming cost V 2 bases and J 5 bases, with 10 bases left between them. The CDR3 extends over 13 amino acids. Germline values: CDR1 SGHDN, CDR2 FVKESK. CDR3: CASSQRGRDEQYF. In DNA form, the CDR3 reads TGTGCCAGCAGCCAAAGGGGTAGGGACGAGCAGTACTTC.

This chain uses TRBV5-4 with TRBJ2-7; a weak D match, TRBD1 (6 bases). The ends were cut back, 4 bases at V and 2 bases at J, with 7 bases in the middle. The CDR3 extends over 12 amino acids. Germline CDR1 reads SGHNT; CDR2 reads YYREEE (reference sequence). As DNA, the CDR3 is TGTGCCAGCAGCGGACAGACCTACGAGCAGTACTTC. This sequence encodes CASSGQTYEQYF.

This clone was seen a few times. The chain combines TRBV7-8 with TRBJ2-7; tentatively, D is TRBD2 (6 bases). With 0 bases removed from V and 5 bases from J, the gap between germline ends came to 17 bases. CDR3 length: 16 amino acids. Germline V CDR1 and CDR2: SGHVS, FQNEAQ. CDR3 region: CASSLAFYSGFDEQYF. CDR3 DNA sequence: TGTGCCAGCAGCTTAGCTTTCTACAGCGGGTTCGACGAGCAGTACTTC.

The V and J genes are TRBV28 and TRBJ2-7; TRBD2 might be the D (6 bases). CDR1 is MDHEN and CDR2 is SYDVKM in the germline V gene. The CDR3 runs 17 residues. Between the trimmed V and J ends, which lost 4 bases and 2 bases, there was a span of 21 bases. In DNA, the CDR3 is TGTGCCAGCAGTTCAACCGGGACTGACGGTGCAACCTACGAGCAGTACTTC. It is translated as CASSSTGTDGATYEQYF.

V usage is TRBV5-5 and J usage is TRBJ2-3; 9 positions match TRBD2. Germline lookup yields CDR1 SGHKS and CDR2 YYEKEE (reference sequence). V was pared by 5 bases and J by 2 bases, with 6 bases of the junction left unmatched. The CDR3 is 15 amino acids. The CDR3 spells CASSLAGDTTDTQYF. As DNA, the CDR3 is TGTGCCAGCAGTTTAGCGGGGGACACCACAGATACGCAGTATTTT.

This clone has a handful of counts. The chain has TRBV11-2 and TRBJ2-4; 7 bases line up with TRBD2. The CDR3 totals 13 residues. With V trimmed by 5 bases and J by 3 bases, 1 base remained unmatched. Germline V gives CDR1 SGHAT, CDR2 FQNNGV. The chain's CDR3 is CASSPGGKNIQYF. The CDR3 region has the DNA TGTGCCAGCAGCCCGGGGGGCAAAAACATTCAGTACTTC.

This chain joins TRBV6-5 and TRBJ2-5, with 9 bases identical to TRBD2. Trimming took 5 bases from V and 0 from J; bases not matched to a gene: 4. Germline V CDR1 and CDR2: MNHEY, SVGAGI. The CDR3 spans 15 residues. CDR3 sequence (DNA): TGTGCCAGCAGTAAGCAGCGGGAGGACCAAGAGACCCAGTACTTC. It is translated as CASSKQREDQETQYF.

The gene calls are TRBV7-8 and TRBJ2-3; TRBD2 might be the D (6 bases). Germline CDR1 and CDR2: SGHVS and FQNEAQ. V lost 8 bases, J lost 5 bases, and 17 bases lay in between. The CDR3 is 14 amino acids. CDR3 in amino acids: CASGKTEGLDTQYF. The DNA for the CDR3 is TGTGCCAGCGGAAAAACGGAGGGGTTAGATACGCAGTATTTT.

This chain connects TRBV30 to TRBJ2-7; possibly TRBD2 for D (6 bases). The CDR3 extends over 14 amino acids. Germline CDR1 and CDR2: GTSNPN and SVGIG (reference sequence). Trimming took off 8 bases at V and 6 bases at J, with 23 bases between the two ends. This CDR3 is CAASGAGPVGEQYF. The CDR3 DNA is TGTGCCGCCTCCGGGGCGGGGCCCGTCGGCGAGCAGTACTTC.

V gene TRBV18 combines with J gene TRBJ2-3; D gene uncertain. The CDR3 is 13 amino acids. Germline V CDR1 and CDR2: KGHSH, LQKENI. V gave up 4 bases and J gave up 2 bases, with 7 bases separating them. The CDR3, as DNA: TGTGCCAGCTCACAGACAAACACAGATACGCAGTATTTT. Amino acid sequence: CASSQTNTDTQYF.

V and J are TRBV19 and TRBJ2-1; tentative D call: TRBD1 (5 bases). The CDR3 is made up of 15 amino acids. CDR1 and CDR2 from the germline V gene are LNHDA and SQIVND (reference sequence). Trimming left V 5 bases short and J 3 bases short, with 14 bases between. CDR3: CASSPIPQGYNEQFF. The CDR3 nucleotides are TGTGCCAGTAGTCCTATCCCCCAGGGCTACAATGAGCAGTTCTTC.

V is TRBV6-4 and J is TRBJ1-2; 7 nucleotides match TRBD1. V was pared by 6 bases and J by 5 bases, with 9 bases of the junction left unmatched. The germline V gene has CDR1 MRHNA and CDR2 SNTAGT. The CDR3 has 14 residues. The CDR3 is CASRRQGADYGYTF. CDR3 in DNA: TGTGCCAGCAGAAGACAGGGCGCTGATTATGGCTACACCTTC.

The rearrangement uses TRBV11-2 and TRBJ2-3; D may be TRBD2 (6 bases). The germline V and J ends were trimmed by 5 bases and 6 bases, with 15 bases remaining between them. The CDR3 contains 14 residues. CDR1 and CDR2 from the germline V gene are SGHAT and FQNNGV. The CDR3 nucleotides read TGTGCCAGCAGCCCGGGACTTTCATGGGATACGCAGTATTTT. Translation gives CASSPGLSWDTQYF.

The chain carries TRBV6-6 and TRBJ1-2; tentatively, D is TRBD1 (5 bases). Germline V gene sequence: CDR1 MNHNY, CDR2 SVGAGI (reference sequence). The CDR3 contains 15 residues. Trimming removed 5 bases from V and 6 bases from J, with 19 bases in between. The CDR3 sequence is CASSPDGTLFDGYTF. For the CDR3, the DNA is TGTGCCAGCAGTCCGGACGGGACTCTATTCGATGGCTACACCTTC.

This clone rates as medium-sized. The rearrangement uses TRBV5-1 and TRBJ1-1; D gene ambiguous. Trimming cost V 4 bases and J 3 bases, with 10 bases left between them. The CDR3 covers 13 residues. The germline CDR1 and CDR2 sequences are SGHRS and YFSETQ. The chain's CDR3 is CASSADGYTEAFF. The CDR3 nucleotides are TGCGCCAGCAGCGCCGACGGGTACACTGAAGCTTTCTTT.

The chain recombines TRBV4-3 with TRBJ1-2, with D maybe TRBD1 (5 bases). Germline lookup yields CDR1 LGHNA and CDR2 YSLEER. The V end was cut by 0 bases, the J end by 4 bases, with 21 bases between. The CDR3 totals 18 residues. CDR3: CASSQEGVGGTVSYGYTF. The CDR3 DNA reads TGCGCCAGCAGCCAAGAGGGGGTCGGAGGGACCGTTTCCTATGGCTACACCTTC.

V and J are TRBV4-1 and TRBJ2-2; D uncertain. This CDR3 region has 12 residues. CDR1 and CDR2 from the germline V gene are MGHRA and YSYEKL. The V end was cut by 4 bases, the J end by 6 bases, with 6 bases between. CDR3 sequence: CASSPEPGELFF. The DNA of the CDR3 is TGCGCCAGCAGCCCGGAGCCCGGGGAGCTGTTTTTT.

CDR3 DNA sequence: TGTGCCAGCGGAGCGGGGGCCTCCTACGAGCAGTACTTC. Translation gives CASGAGASYEQYF. The chain employs TRBV6-5 and TRBJ2-7; 8 bases map to TRBD2. V lost 8 bases to trimming and J lost 0 bases; unmatched junction nucleotides: 3. The CDR3 sequence is 13 residues long. Germline V gene sequence: CDR1 MNHEY, CDR2 SVGAGI.

In this sample, this clone turned up a few times. V gene TRBV4-3 combines with J gene TRBJ1-1; possible D gene TRBD1, 5 bases. CDR1 and CDR2 (germline): LGHNA, YSLEER. Trimming removed 0 bases at V and 1 base at J, with 12 bases between. The CDR3 extends over 16 amino acids. CDR3 residues: CASSQDLGAANTEAFF. As DNA, the CDR3 is TGCGCCAGCAGCCAAGATTTAGGGGCCGCGAACACTGAAGCTTTCTTT.

V is TRBV4-1 and J is TRBJ1-1; weak D call: TRBD1 (5 bases). The CDR3 sequence is 16 residues long. The ends were cut back, 1 base at V and 4 bases at J, with 16 bases in the middle. The germline gives CDR1 MGHRA, CDR2 YSYEKL. CDR3 amino acids: CASSQVYGGVSTEAFF. The CDR3 DNA follows: TGCGCCAGCAGCCAAGTGTACGGAGGGGTGAGCACTGAAGCTTTCTTT.

The chain employs TRBV7-9 and TRBJ2-7; D not resolved. The CDR3 length is 12 residues. Germline-derived CDR1 and CDR2 are SEHNR and FQNEAQ (reference sequence). The ends were cut back, 5 bases at V and 2 bases at J, with 7 bases in the middle. CDR3 protein: CASSEGAYEQYF. CDR3 bases: TGTGCCAGCAGCGAAGGAGCCTACGAGCAGTACTTC.

The chain joins TRBV28 to TRBJ2-3; TRBD2 matches at 14 bases. The CDR3 is 16 residues long. Germline V gene data show CDR1 as MDHEN and CDR2 as SYDVKM. V was pared by 5 bases and J by 4 bases, with 5 bases of the junction left unmatched. The DNA for the CDR3 is TGTGCCAGCAGTAGCCTGGGACTAGCGGGAGCAGATACGCAGTATTTT. It is translated as CASSSLGLAGADTQYF.

The CDR3 region has the DNA TGCGCCAGCAGTCTACTTGCCAGGGGAGAAGACGAGCAGTACTTC. It encodes CASSLLARGEDEQYF. This chain joins TRBV10-2 and TRBJ2-7, with D perhaps matching TRBD1 (6 bases). The CDR3 runs 15 residues. Trimming took off 5 bases at V and 5 bases at J, with 19 bases between the two ends. Germline V CDR1 and CDR2: WSHSY, SAAADI.

The chain uses TRBV28 and TRBJ1-1; D gene ambiguous. Germline values: CDR1 MDHEN, CDR2 SYDVKM. V shed 5 bases and J shed 6 bases, with 19 bases lying between them. This CDR3 has 15 residues. In DNA form, the CDR3 reads TGTGCCAGCAGTCCACCATGGGTAGGGAGCGCTGAAGCTTTCTTT. Amino acid sequence: CASSPPWVGSAEAFF.

The V and J genes are TRBV7-6 and TRBJ1-1; a possible D gene is TRBD1 (6 bases). The CDR3 has 16 residues. V was trimmed by 8 bases and J by 2 bases, leaving 21 bases between them. Per the germline V gene, CDR1 is SGHVS and CDR2 is FNYEAQ. The chain's CDR3 is CASLDSASGINTEAFF. The CDR3 nucleotides read TGTGCCAGCCTGGACAGCGCGTCGGGCATTAACACTGAAGCTTTCTTT.

The chain couples TRBV10-3 to TRBJ2-7; 7 bases fit TRBD2. From germline, CDR1 is ENHRY and CDR2 SYGVKD. The V and J ends lost 6 bases and 0 bases, in that order; junction bases with no gene match: 2. The CDR3 runs to 13 residues. CDR3 sequence: CAIRGLPSYEQYF. In nucleotides, the CDR3 is TGTGCCATCAGGGGACTACCCTCCTACGAGCAGTACTTC.

This rearrangement joins TRBV7-2 to TRBJ2-5; TRBD2 matches 10 bases. Trimming took 1 base from V and 0 from J; bases not matched to a gene: 8. Germline lookup yields CDR1 SGHTA and CDR2 FQGNSA. The CDR3 loop spans 18 amino acids. DNA for the CDR3: TGTGCCAGCAGCTTAGAACTAGCGGGGTCTTACTACCAAGAGACCCAGTACTTC. Protein product: CASSLELAGSYYQETQYF.

The chain combines TRBV29-1 with TRBJ2-7; weak D call: TRBD2 (5 bases). The CDR3 runs to 12 residues. The V gene's germline CDR1 is SQVTM and CDR2 ANQGSEA. The CDR3 DNA sequence: TGCACCAGAACTAGAGAGACCTACGAGCAGTACTTC. Encoded protein: CTRTRETYEQYF.

The gene calls are TRBV11-2 and TRBJ2-7, with D perhaps matching TRBD2 (5 bases). V lost 3 bases to trimming and J lost 2 bases, with 11 bases between them. CDR1 SGHAT and CDR2 FQNNGV come from the germline V gene. The CDR3 spans 14 residues. As DNA, the CDR3 is TGTGCCAGCAGCTTTGGAGGTCGAACCTACGAGCAGTACTTC. Its protein is CASSFGGRTYEQYF.